This T cell receptor beta chain was captured in a study of blood T cell repertoires in COVID-19. Whole-study context: Samples representing acute and convalescent COVID-19 were sourced from the United States, Italy and Spain. T cells, B-cell-depleted T cells, or PBMCs provided the cDNA or gDNA that served as material.

Authors' data handling: Quantification of nucleated cells was approximated via reference gene primer amplification. Here immunoSEQ multiplex PCR was the method, and the copy in TCRdb shows in-frame clones only, minus some. D and trimming were read from the DNA, whereas the V and J calls and clone size are those reported in that table. The sample holds about 170,000 clones, 84% seen once. This clone was seen only once. V was cut by 3 bases and J by 4 bases, with 12 bases left in between. CDR3 size: 15 residues. Germline values: CDR1 SNHLY, CDR2 FYNNEI. J is TRBJ2-2 and V is TRBV2; a possible D gene is TRBD2 (6 bases). The sample was peripheral blood. This receptor was obtained from a human donor with acute or convalescent COVID-19. The donor label of this sample is uncertain. CDR3 coding DNA: TGTGCCAGCAGTGACGGGCAGGGAGGCACCGGGGAGCTGTTTTTT. This sequence encodes CASSDGQGGTGELFF.